This is a list of T cell receptor beta chains from one sample in a study of T cell responses to AZD1222 COVID-19 vaccine. Only in-frame clones appear in the TCRdb table, and some are missing; sequencing was by immunoSEQ multiplex PCR. The top ten clones hold around 3.3% of a sample with fewer than 120,000 clones, about 85% of them seen once. This material consisted of peripheral blood, taken on day 0 of AZD1222 vaccination. These receptors originate from an adult in good health. Both conserved end residues are trimmed from each CDR3. A row's size may be missing; if present it is once, few, many or a size class.

clone_size v_call cdr3_aa
NA TRBV7-8 ASSSPLLAGEETQY
NA TRBV4-3 ASSQAQGVYGYT
NA TRBV19 ASSPRGGQGNSYEQY
NA TRBV6-5 ASIPDRGSEKLF
NA TRBV6-5 ASTLGHTEAF
NA TRBV7-3 ASSLGREGYDTQY
NA TRBV7-2 ASSLVLGAMYGYT
NA TRBV28 ASSPSRVKY
NA TRBV7-8 ASSLGYTEAF
NA TRBV7-3 ASSSRWTSVQRGTGELF
NA TRBV19 ASSPQGGNQPQH
NA TRBV14 ASSPPGLAGNEQF
NA TRBV2 ASNRQPGNTEAF
NA TRBV28 ASSLVAGTLEQY
NA TRBV10-2 ASRGGSSYEQY
NA TRBV6-5 ASSGDSNEKLF
NA TRBV10-3 AISESIQGAGTDTQY
NA TRBV10-3 AISVEQGRYEQY
NA TRBV27 ASSLSRTSGRGEQY
NA TRBV15 ATSRGQGVVNQPQH
NA TRBV9 ASSANTGANEKLF
NA TRBV18 ASSDPAGEAVSPLH
NA TRBV5-1 ASSAAHYEQY
NA TRBV7-2 ASRPASTGELF
once TRBV14 ASSQRGGPTITGELF
once TRBV15 ATSRDRSVTEAF
once TRBV5-6 ASSSLVGTASNTEAF
few TRBV6-6 ASSYGRGLQPQH
once TRBV11-1 ASSLHDEQY
NA TRBV7-2 ASSRLGDSPLH
once TRBV5-4 ASSIDRNNSPLH
NA TRBV28 ASKDGGTDTQY
few TRBV20-1 SARTTYEQY
NA TRBV7-9 ASSLEPDLSHTEAF
NA TRBV19 ASSGLDSPSGANVLT
NA TRBV30 AWEAMGEQY
NA TRBV11-1 ASSALGYGALH
NA TRBV5-1 ASSDRPGGEQF
once TRBV3-1/TRBV3-2 ASSRMVRTNTEAF
NA TRBV5-1 ASSLLGQQNTEAF
NA TRBV3-1/TRBV3-2 ASSHSDRAREKLF
NA TRBV7-2 ASSLSYGNYEQY
NA TRBV28 ASRTSGTIAKNIQY
NA TRBV14 ASSYRGGQTEAF
NA TRBV19 ASMGPGQGRDTQY
NA TRBV27 ASTPAGAEYNEQF
NA TRBV6-6 ASSGQVGNYGYT
once TRBV6-6 ASSRGGGAGTEAF